Each of the 18 T cell receptor beta chains below was sequenced from the same sample in a study of PD-1 blockade in classical Hodgkin lymphoma. Sequencing used immunoSEQ multiplex PCR; TCRdb keeps in-frame clones, though not all of them. Of 30,000 to 40,000 clones listed, 76% are singletons. Relapse was seen in all patients after autologous stem cell transplantation, and brentuximab vedotin exposure was variable. The input for sequencing was peripheral blood mononuclear cells (PBMCs), taken at baseline. These TCRs come from a human donor with classical Hodgkin lymphoma.

This clone occurred a few times. J is TRBJ1-4 and V is TRBV28; the match to TRBD1 covers 7 bases. Per germline, CDR1 MDHEN and CDR2 SYDVKM. The CDR3 extends over 12 amino acids. V was pared by 6 bases and J by 8 bases, with 3 bases of the junction left unmatched. The CDR3 DNA follows: TGTGCCAGCAGCTCAGGGGGAGAAAAACTGTTTTTT. Protein: CASSSGGEKLFF. Complete variable domain (other parts from reference TRBV28 and TRBJ1-4): DVKVTQSSRYLVKRTGEKVFLECVQDMDHENMFWYRQDPGLGLRLIYFSYDVKMKEKGDIPEGYSVSREKKERFSLILESASTNQTSMYLCASSSGGEKLFFGSGTQLSVL.

This chain links TRBV7-2 with TRBJ2-7; TRBD2 matches 8 bases. Looked up from germline, CDR1 is SGHTA and CDR2 is FQGNSA. The CDR3 covers 15 residues. V trimming: 5 bases; J trimming: 0 bases; junction bases outside the gene matches: 6. CDR3 sequence reads: CASSEAAGASYEQYF. In nucleotides, the CDR3 is TGTGCCAGCAGCGAAGCAGCGGGGGCCTCCTACGAGCAGTACTTC.

V gene TRBV6-5 combines with J gene TRBJ1-1, with 9 nucleotides matching TRBD1. Germline-derived CDR1 and CDR2 are MNHEY and SVGAGI. The CDR3 extends over 15 amino acids. Losses at the gene ends were 4 bases for V and 4 bases for J; bases not matched to a gene: 7. In DNA, the CDR3 is TGTGCCAGCAGTTCTTGGACAGGGGCTACCACTGAAGCTTTCTTT. Its protein is CASSSWTGATTEAFF.

The chain carries TRBV7-9 and TRBJ1-1; no reliable D call. The CDR3 covers 13 residues. V lost 2 bases, J lost 1 base, and 5 bases lay in between. Germline V gene data show CDR1 as SEHNR and CDR2 as FQNEAQ (reference sequence). The CDR3 DNA follows: TGTGCCAGCAGCTTACCGGAGAACACTGAAGCTTTCTTT. This gives the protein CASSLPENTEAFF.

This clone was counted between two and nine times. This rearrangement joins TRBV1 to TRBJ1-1; the table's D call of TRBD1 was not tested on the DNA. TRBV1 is a known pseudogene. This CDR3 contains 20 residues. The CDR3 spells CTSSQDVRQGKGGIYTEAFF. The CDR3 DNA is TGCACCAGCAGCCAAGATGTCCGGCAGGGGAAAGGTGGGATATACACTGAAGCTTTCTTT.

A note on this clone: Distinct nucleotide sequences in the sample also encode this CDR3. This chain links TRBV7-9 with TRBJ1-1; D is unclear. Trimming stripped 1 base from V and 0 bases from J, with 3 bases between. Germline loops: CDR1 SEHNR, CDR2 FQNEAQ (reference sequence). This CDR3 is built from 13 residues. CDR3 DNA sequence: TGTGCCAGCAGCTTAGATATGAACACTGAAGCTTTCTTT. Translated, it gives CASSLDMNTEAFF.

This rearrangement joins TRBV6-1 to TRBJ1-1; D is perhaps TRBD1 (5 bases). Germline lookup yields CDR1 MNHNS and CDR2 SASEGT. Trimming took off 6 bases at V and 5 bases at J, with 13 bases between the two ends. The CDR3 extends over 13 amino acids. In nucleotides, the CDR3 is TGTGCCAGCAGCCGTGTCCGGGGGACTGAAGCTTTCTTT. It encodes CASSRVRGTEAFF.

Here the CDR3 reads CASSDSGQGIYEQYF. The CDR3 coding sequence is TGTGCCAGCAGTGATTCAGGACAGGGCATCTACGAGCAGTACTTC. The chain combines TRBV2 with TRBJ2-7, with TRBD1 matching 8 bases. V lost 3 bases to trimming and J lost 3 bases; unmatched junction nucleotides: 7. Germline V CDR1 and CDR2: SNHLY, FYNNEI. CDR3 length: 15 amino acids.

The chain links TRBV4-1 to TRBJ2-1; tentatively, D is TRBD1 (6 bases). The CDR3 is 16 amino acids. CDR1 and CDR2 (germline): MGHRA, YSYEKL. V lost 5 bases and J 2 bases, leaving 16 bases between the germline ends. The CDR3 here is CASSVSGENAYNEQFF. As DNA, the CDR3 is TGCGCCAGCAGCGTATCAGGGGAAAACGCCTACAATGAGCAGTTCTTC.

The J gene is TRBJ1-2, the V gene TRBV7-3; D not certain. The CDR3 totals 17 residues. Germline lookup yields CDR1 SGHTA and CDR2 FQGTGA. With 5 bases removed from V and 4 bases from J, the gap between germline ends came to 23 bases. CDR3 coding DNA: TGTGCCAGCAGCCGCCCCGGGAAAAAATGGCAAAGCTATGGCTACACCTTC. This gives the protein CASSRPGKKWQSYGYTF.

This chain connects TRBV6-5 to TRBJ2-7, with D perhaps matching TRBD1 or TRBD2 (5 bases each). Looked up from germline, CDR1 is MNHEY and CDR2 is SVGAGI. Trimming cost V 7 bases and J 2 bases, with 15 bases left between them. The CDR3 has 14 amino acids. This CDR3 is CASNRPGPPYEQYF. CDR3 DNA sequence: TGTGCCAGCAATCGGCCGGGACCTCCCTACGAGCAGTACTTC.

The rearrangement links TRBV19 to TRBJ1-1, with D unresolved. Germline V gene lookup returns CDR1 LNHDA and CDR2 SQIVND (reference sequence). V was trimmed by 2 bases and J by 3 bases, leaving 13 bases between them. The CDR3 covers 15 residues. The CDR3 DNA follows: TGTGCCAGTAGTATAACCCGACCAGTGGACACTGAAGCTTTCTTT. Protein sequence: CASSITRPVDTEAFF. Full variable domain (outside the CDR3, taken from reference TRBV19 and TRBJ1-1): DGGITQSPKYLFRKEGQNVTLSCEQNLNHDAMYWYRQDPGQGLRLIYYSQIVNDFQKGDIAEGYSVSREKKESFPLTVTSAQKNPTAFYLCASSITRPVDTEAFFGQGTRLTVV.

The chain joins TRBV6-5 to TRBJ2-7, with TRBD1 identical over 8 bases. Germline CDR1 is MNHEY and CDR2 is SVGAGI. V shed 6 bases, J shed 2 bases, and the junction held 6 bases outside the gene matches. The CDR3 loop spans 14 amino acids. The CDR3 loop is CASRNAGQAYEQYF. CDR3 nucleotide sequence: TGTGCCAGCAGGAATGCGGGACAGGCCTACGAGCAGTACTTC.

The CDR3 loop is CASSQGGGQGGTEAFF. CDR3 nucleotide sequence: TGTGCCAGCAGCCAGGGGGGGGGACAGGGAGGCACTGAAGCTTTCTTT. The chain recombines TRBV5-4 with TRBJ1-1, with TRBD1 matching over 9 bases. J gave up 4 bases and V 4 bases, and 11 bases lay outside the gene matches. Per germline, CDR1 SGHNT and CDR2 YYREEE (reference sequence). The CDR3 contains 16 residues.

Written as DNA, the CDR3 is TGTGCCAGCAGCTCCGCCGGGACCGACACAGATACGCAGTATTTT. As protein: CASSSAGTDTDTQYF. This chain connects TRBV28 to TRBJ2-3; TRBD1 or TRBD2 may be the D gene (5 bases each). The length of the CDR3 is 15 residues. Trimming stripped 6 bases from V and 2 bases from J, with 15 bases between. The V gene's germline CDR1 is MDHEN and CDR2 SYDVKM.

This chain uses TRBV5-1 with TRBJ2-3, with TRBD2 as a possible D gene (5 bases). Germline V gene sequence: CDR1 SGHRS, CDR2 YFSETQ. The CDR3 totals 17 residues. Trimming shortened V by 1 base and J by 1 base, and 16 bases separated the two germline ends. CDR3 DNA: TGCGCCAGCAGCTTGTCCCCCCGGGGAAGGGGCACAGATACGCAGTATTTT. Residues: CASSLSPRGRGTDTQYF.

This clone was seen once. The V call is TRBV27, the J call TRBJ2-1; D is unresolved. Germline V gene lookup returns CDR1 MNHEY and CDR2 SMNVEV (reference sequence). The CDR3 totals 14 residues. The V end lost 5 bases, the J end lost 9 bases, and 17 bases lay between the germline ends. The CDR3 loop is CASSPQPSLSEQFF. The CDR3 region has the DNA TGTGCCAGCAGTCCCCAGCCTTCCTTGAGTGAGCAGTTCTTC.

This chain joins TRBV4-2 and TRBJ2-1; 10 bases align to TRBD2. This CDR3 has 19 amino acids. V was pared by 0 bases and J by 4 bases, with 12 bases of the junction left unmatched. Germline V gene sequence: CDR1 LGHNA, CDR2 YNFKEQ. The CDR3 nucleotides read TGTGCCAGCAGCCAAGATCGGGCTAGCGGGAGAAGCATGTACAATGAGCAGTTCTTC. Translated: CASSQDRASGRSMYNEQFF.